Reported below is one T cell receptor (beta chain). Its antigen is undetermined. Analysis merged second doses at about 4 or about 12 weeks. This CDR3 region has 14 residues. Trimming shortened V by 3 bases and J by 6 bases, and 9 bases separated the two germline ends. CDR1 and CDR2 (germline): SGHVS, FQNEAQ. The protocol was immunoSEQ multiplex PCR, while the TCRdb copy is restricted to in-frame clones and leaves out a portion. The sample consists of approximately 170,000 clones, around 88% of them appearing once. The sample originates from a study of T cell responses to AZD1222 COVID-19 vaccine. Regarding the study as a whole: Recipients of two AZD1222 doses showed rising Spike-specific TCR breadth and depth. A reported finding is that nearly half of spike-specific TCRs target unmutated variant regions.

The source material was peripheral blood, sampled 28 days after the second AZD1222 dose. This receptor was identified in an adult who received the AZD1222 COVID-19 vaccine. The chain employs TRBV7-8 and TRBJ1-6; D might be TRBD1 (5 bases). CDR3 in amino acids: CASSFGATNSPLHF. CDR3 DNA sequence: TGTGCCAGCAGCTTCGGGGCAACTAATTCACCCCTCCACTTT.